The 8 T cell receptor beta chains below come from one sample, sequenced in a study of T cells in Graves' hyperthyroidism and ophthalmopathy (dated by TCRdb to the late 2010s). The library came from multiplex PCR. The listed sequencing device is Illumina HiSeq 2000. The TCR beta CDR3 regions were amplified from the RNA transcripts. The TCR CDR3 was subjected to a first round of RT-PCR using the HTBI primer set and the Qiagen OneStep RT-PCR kit. TCRdb ran its own pipeline on the public reads, namely fastp trimming at Q25 and MiXCR clone calling, and kept in-frame beta chains. Rows are combined by CDR3 protein, so each entry shows the most common genes and DNA. The sample table shows some 700,000 distinct CDR3 sequences, and approximately 15% are seen once. The biggest ten clones account for around 15% of the sample. The sample consisted of blood. The source is a man aged 50 to 59 with Graves' hyperthyroidism.

This clonotype occurred a few times. The genes are TRBV6-6 and TRBJ2-3; D possibly corresponds to TRBD2 (5 bases). The CDR3 spans 15 residues. The germline V gene encodes CDR1 MNHNY and CDR2 SVGAGI (reference sequence). V dropped 2 bases and J dropped 3 bases, with 12 bases sitting between them. In DNA form, the CDR3 reads TGTGCCAGCAGTTACCGAGGGTTAATGACAGATACGCAGTATTTT. The encoded protein is CASSYRGLMTDTQYF.

This clonotype was recorded many times. This rearrangement joins TRBV6-2 or TRBV6-3 to TRBJ1-3; D is undetermined. CDR1 is MNHEY and CDR2 is SVGEGT in the germline V gene. The CDR3 extends over 17 amino acids. V lost 1 base and J 1 base, leaving 14 bases between the germline ends. CDR3 bases: TGTGCCAGCAGTTACTACTCGGCCAGCCCGTCTGGAAACACCATATATTTT. Its protein is CASSYYSASPSGNTIYF.

V and J are TRBV29-1 and TRBJ1-1; D remains unclear. The CDR3 is made up of 15 amino acids. The germline V gene encodes CDR1 SQVTM and CDR2 ANQGSEA. V lost 6 bases and J lost 0, with 17 bases in between. The CDR3 region is CSVTGRVAMNTEAFF. The DNA for the CDR3 is TGCAGCGTGACGGGAAGGGTCGCTATGAACACTGAAGCTTTCTTT.

Ten or more counts support this clonotype. The chain employs TRBV7-3 and TRBJ2-5; D perhaps matches TRBD2 (6 bases). V was pared by 2 bases and J by 1 base, with 8 bases between. Per the germline V gene, CDR1 is SGHTA and CDR2 is FQGTGA. This CDR3 region has 14 residues. The CDR3 DNA sequence: TGTGCCAGCAGCTTATCGGGAGCCCAAGAGACCCAGTACTTC. This codes for CASSLSGAQETQYF.

This clonotype was seen a handful of times. This chain links TRBV4-1 with TRBJ2-1, with 8 positions matching TRBD2. J gave up 6 bases and V 1 base, and 2 bases lay outside the gene matches. Germline loops: CDR1 MGHRA, CDR2 YSYEKL. The CDR3 extends over 14 amino acids. The CDR3 here is CASSQGLAPNEQFF. The CDR3 DNA sequence: TGCGCCAGCAGCCAAGGACTAGCGCCCAATGAGCAGTTCTTC.

This clonotype has at least ten counts. This chain uses TRBV12-3 or TRBV12-4 with TRBJ1-1, with D uncertain. Trimming removed 1 base at V and 2 bases at J, with 5 bases between. The CDR3 has 13 amino acids. CDR3 coding DNA: TGTGCCAGCAGTTTAGTGGCCAACACTGAAGCTTTCTTT. Translation: CASSLVANTEAFF.

The chain is built from TRBV24-1 and TRBJ2-2; 7 nucleotides agree with TRBD1. The CDR3 extends over 17 amino acids. V shed 4 bases and J 5 bases; nucleotides not matched to a gene: 12. Germline CDR1 KGHDR, CDR2 SFDVKD. CDR3 residues: CATSEFDRARGTGELFF. CDR3 nucleotides: TGTGCCACCAGTGAGTTTGACAGGGCGAGAGGAACCGGGGAGCTGTTTTTT.

This clonotype was seen a handful of times. This chain links TRBV20-1 with TRBJ2-7; 8 bases line up with TRBD1. The CDR3 loop spans 12 amino acids. Trimming at V came to 2 bases and at J to 4 bases, leaving 1 base not matched to a gene. The germline V gene encodes CDR1 DFQATT and CDR2 SNEGSKA (reference sequence). Written as DNA, the CDR3 is TGCAGTGCTAGACGGACAGGGTACGAGCAGTACTTC. Its translation is CSARRTGYEQYF.